This TCR beta chain was captured by sequencing in a study of blood T cell repertoires in COVID-19. Study details: The United States, Italy and Spain supplied acute and convalescent COVID-19 samples.

Unmatched junction bases numbered 11, after V lost 5 bases and J lost 6 bases. The CDR3 is made up of 15 amino acids. Germline CDR1 and CDR2: LNHDA and SQIVND (reference sequence). TCRdb's table, derived via immunoSEQ multiplex PCR, lists solely in-frame clones and lacks some. The table shows roughly 230,000 clones, with 85% occurring only once. This TCR derives from a middle-aged man with COVID-19, enrolled during active disease. The sequenced sample was peripheral blood. The chain couples TRBV19 to TRBJ2-7, with 9 bases aligning to TRBD1. As DNA, the CDR3 is TGTGCCAGTAGTGGAGGGACAGGGCGGGCCGGCGAGCAGTACTTC. Amino acids: CASSGGTGRAGEQYF.